The rows below give T cell receptor beta chains drawn from one sample of a study of CD8 T cells in ankylosing spondylitis. Using its own MiXCR run on the 5' RACE reads, TCRdb lists one record per CDR3 protein. The sample records roughly 230,000 distinct CDR3 sequences, 7% to 10% being singletons. The sequenced material came from blood, either unsorted or a sorted T cell fraction (not recorded which). The receptor set was obtained from a female donor with ankylosing spondylitis or in good health (not recorded which). Each CDR3 is given with its conserved first and last residue. A D gene is named only where the DNA matches it firmly. Where a row states a size, it is once, few, many or the class of an expanded clone; other rows omit it.

TRBJ2-1 | - | 15 | - | TRBV9 | CASSRLRDGYNEQLF | TGTGCCAGCAGCCGACTCCGGGACGGGTACAATGAGCAGTTGTTC
TRBJ2-5 | - | 15 | many | TRBV9 | CASSVGAGRRETQYF | TGTGCCAGCAGCGTAGGGGCAGGGAGAAGAGAGACCCAGTACTTC
TRBJ2-7 | TRBD2 | 16 | many | TRBV10-3 | CAISESGREFSYEQYF | TGTGCCATCAGTGAGTCGGGGCGGGAGTTCTCCTACGAGCAGTACTTC
TRBJ1-5 | TRBD1 | 15 | many | TRBV18 | CASSPETGGIQPQHF | TGTGCCAGCTCACCGGAGACAGGGGGCATTCAGCCCCAGCATTTT
TRBJ2-7 | TRBD2 | 15 | many | TRBV7-3 | CASSVGTRPTYEQYF | TGTGCCAGCAGCGTGGGGACTAGGCCAACCTACGAGCAGTACTTC
TRBJ2-7 | - | 16 | - | TRBV23-1 | CASSLSSGVSSYEQYF | TGCGCCAGCAGTCTCTCATCCGGGGTGTCCTCCTACGAGCAGTACTTC
TRBJ2-2 | - | 14 | - | TRBV27 | CASSLRPEDGELFF | TGTGCCAGCAGTTTACGGCCCGAGGACGGGGAGCTGTTTTTT
TRBJ1-2 | - | 16 | many | TRBV28 | CASSPSAERRVGGYTF | TGTGCCAGCAGTCCCTCTGCAGAGAGAAGAGTCGGTGGCTACACCTTC
TRBJ2-3 | - | 12 | many | TRBV7-9 | CASSVLGDTQYF | TGTGCCAGCAGCGTTCTAGGGGATACGCAGTATTTT
TRBJ2-1 | - | 13 | many | TRBV19 | CASSFGRDNEQFF | TGTGCCAGTAGTTTCGGCAGGGACAATGAGCAGTTCTTC
TRBJ2-3 | - | 15 | many | TRBV4-3 | CASSQAGFRTDTQYF | TGCGCCAGCAGCCAAGCCGGGTTTCGCACAGATACGCAGTATTTT
TRBJ2-1 | - | 10 | many | TRBV20-1 | CSVDLNEQFF | TGCAGTGTTGATCTGAATGAGCAGTTCTTC
TRBJ2-3 | TRBD1 | 16 | many | TRBV20-1 | CSARRYRGTRTDTQYF | TGCAGTGCTAGACGGTACAGGGGGACCCGCACAGATACGCAGTATTTT
TRBJ2-1 | TRBD1 | 13 | many | TRBV29-1 | CSVEGQEYNEQFF | TGCAGCGTTGAGGGACAGGAATATAATGAGCAGTTCTTC
TRBJ1-6 | - | 16 | few | TRBV20-1 | CSARDLRRQYNSPLHF | TGCAGTGCTAGAGATCTAAGGAGACAGTATAATTCACCCCTCCACTTT
TRBJ2-3 | TRBD2 | 17 | many | TRBV7-8 | CASSLGAGGTYLDTQYF | TGTGCCAGCAGCTTAGGGGCGGGAGGTACATACCTAGATACGCAGTATTTT
TRBJ2-7 | TRBD2 | 15 | - | TRBV20-1 | CSARDRREGGREQYF | TGCAGTGCTAGAGATAGGCGGGAGGGCGGCCGGGAGCAGTACTTC
TRBJ2-1 | - | 17 | few | TRBV15 | CATSRRLLVSSYNEQFF | TGTGCCACCAGCAGACGTCTTTTAGTTAGCTCCTACAATGAGCAGTTCTTC
TRBJ1-1 | - | 15 | many | TRBV6-1 | CASTQPGRLSPEAFF | TGTGCCAGCACTCAACCGGGCAGGTTATCTCCTGAAGCTTTCTTT
TRBJ2-5 | TRBD2 | 14 | many | TRBV7-6 | CASSFAGGLETQYF | TGTGCCAGCAGCTTTGCGGGAGGATTGGAGACCCAGTACTTC
TRBJ2-3 | - | 16 | - | TRBV11-2 | CASSFSGSGRGDTQYF | TGTGCCAGCAGCTTCAGTGGGAGTGGTAGGGGAGATACGCAGTATTTT
TRBJ2-7 | - | 15 | many | TRBV5-1 | CASSLARGAHFEQYF | TGCGCCAGCAGCTTGGCCCGGGGGGCGCATTTCGAGCAGTACTTC
TRBJ2-6 | - | 17 | many | TRBV10-3 | CAISRTDSKSGANVLTF | TGTGCCATCAGTAGGACAGATTCAAAATCTGGGGCCAACGTCCTGACTTTC
TRBJ2-3 | - | 15 | many | TRBV5-5 | CASTPHTAPTDTQYF | TGTGCCAGCACCCCCCACACAGCCCCCACAGATACGCAGTATTTT
TRBJ2-3 | TRBD2 | 16 | many | TRBV11-2 | CASSSGLAGGTDTQYF | TGTGCCAGCAGCTCGGGACTAGCGGGAGGAACAGATACGCAGTATTTT
TRBJ1-1 | - | 14 | many | TRBV11-2 | CASSTPTGNTEAFF | TGTGCCAGCAGCACCCCGACAGGCAACACTGAAGCTTTCTTT
TRBJ2-5 | - | 14 | many | TRBV10-3 | CAISEYRDRQTQYF | TGTGCCATCAGTGAATACAGGGATCGACAGACCCAGTACTTC